This T cell receptor beta chain comes out of a study of blood T cell repertoires in COVID-19. Trimming took 4 bases from V and 0 from J, leaving 11 bases between them. This CDR3 is 15 amino acids long. Only in-frame clones appear in the TCRdb table, and some are missing; sequencing was by immunoSEQ multiplex PCR. The data show approximately 500,000 clones, with 85% to 90% seen just once and roughly 8.3% held by the top ten. The chain employs TRBV5-3 and TRBJ1-5; no clear D. TRBV5-3 is an ORF for which the function is uncertain. The sequenced material came from peripheral blood. This TCR was recovered from a woman aged 45-59 years with COVID-19, enrolled during active disease. The chain's CDR3 is CARSPREDSNQPQHF. For the CDR3, the DNA is TGTGCCAGAAGCCCGAGGGAAGATAGCAATCAGCCCCAGCATTTT.